The 25 T cell receptor beta chains below all came from one sample that was sequenced in a study of cytomegalovirus exposure and HLA in healthy donors. With 60 Vbeta and 13 Jbeta primers, the PCR was carried out. Sequencing was performed with immunoSEQ multiplex PCR; in TCRdb, only in-frame clones are kept and a portion is missing. The table records 65,000 to 100,000 clones, 60% to 80% of them present only once. Sequenced: PBMCs. The source is a man aged 35 to 55 in good health and CMV-seronegative.

This CDR3 is CASSQDYGNTEAFF. The CDR3 DNA is TGTGCCAGCAGCCAAGATTACGGGAACACTGAAGCTTTCTTT. The chain is built from TRBV4-2 and TRBJ1-1; no reliable D call. V dropped 0 bases and J dropped 1 base, with 6 bases sitting between them. CDR1 and CDR2 from the germline V gene are LGHNA and YNFKEQ. This CDR3 region has 14 residues.

The chain uses TRBV27 and TRBJ1-2, with D possibly matching TRBD1 (6 bases). V lost 7 bases, J lost 4 bases, and 22 bases lay in between. CDR3 length: 16 amino acids. Germline assignment: CDR1 MNHEY and CDR2 SMNVEV (reference sequence). The CDR3 spells CASTRLGPQGGYGYTF. The CDR3 DNA follows: TGTGCCAGCACCCGGCTGGGACCCCAAGGGGGCTATGGCTACACCTTC.

The chain is built from TRBV19 and TRBJ1-5; 8 bases align to TRBD1. Germline trimming cut 6 bases from V and 8 bases from J; bases unmatched to any gene: 3. This CDR3 region has 12 residues. Germline CDR1 is LNHDA and CDR2 is SQIVND (reference sequence). The CDR3 region has the DNA TGTGCCAGTAGAGACAGGGGCAAGCCCCAGCATTTT. It codes for CASRDRGKPQHF.

This clone was seen a handful of times. The CDR3 DNA reads TGTGCCAGCAGTGTCTTAGCGGGAGGTTCCTACGAGCAGTACTTC. Translation gives CASSVLAGGSYEQYF. The chain joins TRBV6-4 to TRBJ2-7, with 10 bases identical to TRBD2. Per the germline V gene, CDR1 is MRHNA and CDR2 is SNTAGT. V lost 4 bases, J lost 1 base, and 4 bases stayed unmatched. The CDR3 has 15 amino acids.

Only one count was recorded for this clone. This chain uses TRBV6-5 with TRBJ1-2; no reliable D call. This CDR3 has 14 residues. The germline V gene has CDR1 MNHEY and CDR2 SVGAGI. V lost 6 bases and J lost 2, with 13 bases in between. The CDR3 DNA is TGTGCCAGCAGACCGACCTCAGGCAACTATGGCTACACCTTC. Protein: CASRPTSGNYGYTF.

This rearrangement joins TRBV10-2 to TRBJ2-5; 9 nucleotides match TRBD1. The germline V gene has CDR1 WSHSY and CDR2 SAAADI. This CDR3 is built from 15 residues. V trimming: 5 bases; J trimming: 4 bases; junction bases outside the gene matches: 8. The chain's CDR3 is CASSRTGTGLETQYF. CDR3 nucleotide sequence: TGCGCCAGCAGTCGTACGGGGACAGGGCTAGAGACCCAGTACTTC.

This clone was detected only a few times. This rearrangement joins TRBV28 to TRBJ2-7; 10 nucleotides agree with TRBD1. The germline CDR1 and CDR2 sequences are MDHEN and SYDVKM. The CDR3 length is 16 residues. After removal of 5 bases from V and 3 bases from J, the junction contained 10 bases not matched to a gene. The CDR3 bases are TGTGCCAGCAGTCCGAACACTTGGACAGGGGGCTACGAGCAGTACTTC. Its translation is CASSPNTWTGGYEQYF.

This chain joins TRBV6-5 and TRBJ1-2; 8 nucleotides align to TRBD1. The CDR3 has 14 amino acids. Trimming took 4 bases from V and 2 from J; bases not matched to a gene: 3. Per germline, CDR1 MNHEY and CDR2 SVGAGI. CDR3 in amino acids: CASSSTGGNYGYTF. CDR3 coding DNA: TGTGCCAGCAGTTCAACAGGGGGGAACTATGGCTACACCTTC.

The rearrangement uses TRBV11-3 and TRBJ1-1; no clear D gene. V was cut by 6 bases and J by 1 base, with 15 bases left in between. The germline gives CDR1 SGHNT, CDR2 YENEEA. The CDR3 extends over 15 amino acids. The CDR3 loop reads CASRRSGAGNTEAFF. CDR3 coding DNA: TGTGCCAGCAGGCGTAGCGGCGCGGGGAACACTGAAGCTTTCTTT.

The CDR3 DNA follows: TGTGCCAGCAGACTGGACAGCGGTAATTCACCCCTCCACTTT. It is translated as CASRLDSGNSPLHF. The chain links TRBV28 to TRBJ1-6; D is perhaps TRBD1 (6 bases). Trimming shortened V by 6 bases and J by 6 bases, and 12 bases separated the two germline ends. This CDR3 contains 14 residues. CDR1 MDHEN and CDR2 SYDVKM come from the germline V gene. The whole variable domain, filled in from reference TRBV28 and TRBJ1-6, reads DVKVTQSSRYLVKRTGEKVFLECVQDMDHENMFWYRQDPGLGLRLIYFSYDVKMKEKGDIPEGYSVSREKKERFSLILESASTNQTSMYLCASRLDSGNSPLHFGNGTRLTVT.

CDR3 amino acids: CASSGQGAPQFF. In DNA, the CDR3 is TGTGCCAGCAGTGGACAGGGGGCCCCGCAGTTCTTC. The chain links TRBV2 to TRBJ2-1, with TRBD1 matching 10 bases. This CDR3 contains 12 residues. Germline trimming cut 4 bases from V and 12 bases from J; bases unmatched to any gene: 3. The germline gives CDR1 SNHLY, CDR2 FYNNEI.

This chain uses TRBV30 with TRBJ2-3; 9 positions match TRBD2. CDR1 and CDR2 (germline): GTSNPN, SVGIG (reference sequence). Trimming at V came to 4 bases and at J to 6 bases, leaving 11 bases not matched to a gene. This CDR3 region has 15 residues. CDR3: CAWTRGGGGDDTQYF. For the CDR3, the DNA is TGTGCCTGGACCCGCGGCGGCGGGGGGGACGATACGCAGTATTTT.

The sample holds a few counts of this clone. The V and J genes are TRBV10-3 and TRBJ2-7; weak D call: TRBD2 (5 bases). Trimming took 3 bases from V and 2 from J, leaving 38 bases between them. Looked up from germline, CDR1 is ENHRY and CDR2 is SYGVKD. The CDR3 extends over 23 amino acids. The CDR3 coding sequence is TGTGCCATCAGTGACCGGAGAAAGAGATCAAGCTACGTAGCCAAACCCGGGGCCTACGAGCAGTACTTC. The encoded protein is CAISDRRKRSSYVAKPGAYEQYF.

The chain is built from TRBV5-6 and TRBJ1-5; possible D gene TRBD1, 5 bases. Between the trimmed V and J ends, which lost 4 bases and 7 bases, there was a span of 15 bases. CDR1 SGHDT and CDR2 YYEEEE come from the germline V gene. The CDR3 contains 14 residues. The CDR3 region has the DNA TGTGCCAGCAGCCAGGGAAGATCGGTGCAGCCCCAGCATTTT. This sequence encodes CASSQGRSVQPQHF.

This chain uses TRBV27 with TRBJ1-1; D is perhaps TRBD1 (5 bases). Deletions cut 6 bases from V and 4 bases from J, with 15 bases between. The germline CDR1 and CDR2 sequences are MNHEY and SMNVEV (reference sequence). This CDR3 has 14 amino acids. The chain's CDR3 is CASRLRGLGTEAFF. The CDR3 bases are TGTGCCAGCAGACTAAGGGGATTGGGCACTGAAGCTTTCTTT.

The chain carries TRBV23-1 and TRBJ2-4, with D possibly being TRBD1 (6 bases). TRBV23-1 qualifies as an ORF whose function is uncertain. CDR3 size: 20 residues. V lost 6 bases and J lost 6, with 33 bases in between. CDR3 protein: CASRDNRDTISYPSLNIQYF. The CDR3 DNA follows: TGCGCCAGCAGGGACAACCGGGACACCATCTCCTACCCTTCCTTAAACATTCAGTACTTC.

This chain links TRBV7-3 with TRBJ1-2; D may be TRBD1 (5 bases). The germline V gene has CDR1 SGHTA and CDR2 FQGTGA. Trimming pared 1 base from V and 7 bases from J, leaving 13 bases between. The CDR3 length is 14 residues. The DNA of the CDR3 is TGTGCCAGCAGCTTAAACGGGGGATTTGGTGGCTACACCTTC. It is translated as CASSLNGGFGGYTF.

This clone has more than one count but fewer than ten. This rearrangement joins TRBV5-6 to TRBJ2-7; TRBD1 matches at 7 bases. The trim removed 5 bases at V and 3 bases at J, leaving 8 bases unmatched. This CDR3 spans 14 amino acids. From germline, CDR1 is SGHDT and CDR2 YYEEEE. CDR3 coding DNA: TGTGCCAGCAGTCCCGGGACAGATAACTACGAGCAGTACTTC. This translates into CASSPGTDNYEQYF.

The rearrangement uses TRBV30 and TRBJ1-2, with D uncertain. The CDR3 is made up of 15 amino acids. Germline CDR1 and CDR2: GTSNPN and SVGIG (reference sequence). V was cut by 6 bases and J by 4 bases, with 21 bases left in between. DNA of the CDR3: TGTGCCTGCCACTTCGAACTGATCCGGAGCTATGGCTACACCTTC. Protein sequence: CACHFELIRSYGYTF.

The chain couples TRBV6-1 to TRBJ2-3; weak D call: TRBD2 (6 bases). This CDR3 spans 15 amino acids. The V and J ends lost 3 bases and 0 bases respectively, with 10 bases between them. Germline-derived CDR1 and CDR2 are MNHNS and SASEGT. CDR3 sequence (DNA): TGTGCCAGCAGTGAGGAGGGGACCAGCACAGATACGCAGTATTTT. Residues: CASSEEGTSTDTQYF.

This clone has a handful of counts. The chain's CDR3 is CASSTQGVSNEKLFF. DNA for the CDR3: TGTGCCAGTAGTACCCAGGGGGTCAGTAATGAAAAACTGTTTTTT. The chain combines TRBV19 with TRBJ1-4; 7 nucleotides line up with TRBD1. This CDR3 is built from 15 residues. The V segment lost 4 bases and the J segment 4 bases; nucleotides outside the gene matches: 6. Per the germline V gene, CDR1 is LNHDA and CDR2 is SQIVND (reference sequence). Filled out from reference TRBV19 and TRBJ1-4, the complete variable domain reads DGGITQSPKYLFRKEGQNVTLSCEQNLNHDAMYWYRQDPGQGLRLIYYSQIVNDFQKGDIAEGYSVSREKKESFPLTVTSAQKNPTAFYLCASSTQGVSNEKLFFGSGTQLSVL.

The chain joins TRBV9 to TRBJ1-5; no clear D. This CDR3 has 14 amino acids. Germline loops: CDR1 SGDLS, CDR2 YYNGEE. With 0 bases removed from V and 0 bases from J, the gap between germline ends came to 4 bases. CDR3: CASSVEHSNQPQHF. The DNA of the CDR3 is TGTGCCAGCAGCGTAGAGCATAGCAATCAGCCCCAGCATTTT.

The chain employs TRBV30 and TRBJ2-3, with D hard to call. Germline values: CDR1 GTSNPN, CDR2 SVGIG (reference sequence). Between the trimmed V and J ends, which lost 1 base and 0 bases, there was a span of 14 bases. The CDR3 extends over 16 amino acids. The CDR3, as DNA: TGTGCCTGGAGTGCCGTCCGAAGCATAAGCACAGATACGCAGTATTTT. This encodes CAWSAVRSISTDTQYF.

This clone was seen only a few times. The chain's CDR3 is CASSQGRGERAPLHF. The CDR3 nucleotides read TGTGCCAGCAGCCAAGGTAGGGGTGAGAGAGCACCCCTCCACTTT. V gene TRBV5-6 combines with J gene TRBJ1-6; TRBD1 is a possible D gene (5 bases). Deletions cut 4 bases from V and 11 bases from J, with 19 bases between. Germline assignment: CDR1 SGHDT and CDR2 YYEEEE. The CDR3 length is 15 residues.

This clone has a handful of counts. J is TRBJ2-7 and V is TRBV4-1; 10 bases align to TRBD2. CDR1 and CDR2 from the germline V gene are MGHRA and YSYEKL. V trimming: 5 bases; J trimming: 3 bases; junction bases outside the gene matches: 10. This CDR3 has 16 amino acids. The CDR3 protein is CASSSRTSGGFYEQYF. CDR3 coding DNA: TGCGCCAGCAGCTCCCGGACTAGCGGAGGTTTCTACGAGCAGTACTTC.